The 31 T cell receptor beta chains reported below all come from one sample, sequenced in a study of blood T cell repertoires in COVID-19. Data came from immunoSEQ multiplex PCR; TCRdb stores just in-frame clones and leaves some out. The repertoire holds about 360,000 clones, with approximately 89% as singletons. The specimen sequenced was PBMCs or T cells enriched from blood (not recorded which). The receptors shown here come from a man aged 35-49 years in a cohort exposed to, infected with or recovered from COVID-19 (not recorded which).

The genes are TRBV7-9 and TRBJ1-3; 10 bases agree with TRBD1. V was pared by 7 bases and J by 8 bases, with 5 bases of the junction left unmatched. The CDR3 spans 13 residues. The germline V gene encodes CDR1 SEHNR and CDR2 FQNEAQ (reference sequence). The CDR3 DNA sequence: TGTGCCAGCACTCTGGGACAGGGGTACACCATATATTTT. This sequence encodes CASTLGQGYTIYF.

This clone was seen just once. V and J are TRBV4-1 and TRBJ2-5; 8 positions agree with TRBD1. Unmatched junction bases numbered 14, after V lost 3 bases and J lost 2 bases. CDR3 length equals 18 residues. Germline V gene lookup returns CDR1 MGHRA and CDR2 YSYEKL. The chain's CDR3 is CASSHLDGQGRAQETQYF. The CDR3 region has the DNA TGCGCCAGCAGCCACCTCGACGGACAGGGAAGGGCACAAGAGACCCAGTACTTC.

The CDR3 DNA reads as TGTGCCTCCCGGGCACTAGCGGTCTACGAGCAGTACTTC. Translating gives CASRALAVYEQYF. The chain combines TRBV6-5 with TRBJ2-7; 8 bases align to TRBD2. This CDR3 has 13 residues. Germline V gives CDR1 MNHEY, CDR2 SVGAGI. Trimming at V came to 11 bases and at J to 3 bases, leaving 9 bases not matched to a gene.

The chain has TRBV5-8 and TRBJ2-3; D might be TRBD2 (6 bases). CDR1 is SGHTS and CDR2 is YDEGEE in the germline V gene. CDR3 size: 14 residues. The V end was cut by 0 bases, the J end by 4 bases, with 9 bases between. This CDR3 reads CASSLAPGADTQYF. In DNA form, the CDR3 reads TGTGCCAGCAGCTTGGCCCCGGGAGCAGATACGCAGTATTTT. Drawing the rest from reference TRBV5-8 and TRBJ2-3, the complete variable domain is EAGVTQSPTHLIKTRGQQATLRCSPISGHTSVYWYQQALGLGLQFLLWYDEGEERNRGNFPPRFSGRQFPNYSSELNVNALELEDSALYLCASSLAPGADTQYFGPGTRLTVL.

The chain employs TRBV19 and TRBJ1-5; D might be TRBD1 (5 bases). The CDR3 runs 15 residues. V was clipped by 5 bases and J by 3 bases, with 14 bases between them. Germline CDR1 reads LNHDA; CDR2 reads SQIVND (reference sequence). This CDR3 is CASSPRGTTNQPQHF. The CDR3 DNA reads TGTGCCAGTAGTCCCCGCGGGACCACCAATCAGCCCCAGCATTTT. The variable domain in full, with the rest retrieved from reference TRBV19 and TRBJ1-5, is DGGITQSPKYLFRKEGQNVTLSCEQNLNHDAMYWYRQDPGQGLRLIYYSQIVNDFQKGDIAEGYSVSREKKESFPLTVTSAQKNPTAFYLCASSPRGTTNQPQHFGDGTRLSIL.

This clone showed up just a few times. The rearrangement uses TRBV7-3 and TRBJ2-3; weak D call: TRBD2 (7 bases). Trimming shortened V by 0 bases and J by 3 bases, and 10 bases separated the two germline ends. The germline V gene has CDR1 SGHTA and CDR2 FQGTGA. The CDR3 covers 15 residues. CDR3 protein: CASSLTGGGTDTQYF. DNA for the CDR3: TGTGCCAGCAGCTTAACAGGGGGAGGGACAGATACGCAGTATTTT.

V and J are TRBV27 and TRBJ2-5; a possible D gene is TRBD2 (6 bases). Trimming took off 5 bases at V and 5 bases at J, with 18 bases between the two ends. The CDR3 loop spans 15 amino acids. Germline V gene sequence: CDR1 MNHEY, CDR2 SMNVEV (reference sequence). The CDR3 region is CASSISLGGHETQYF. The CDR3 DNA is TGTGCCAGCAGTATTAGCTTGGGGGGTCATGAGACCCAGTACTTC.

The CDR3 DNA sequence: TGTGCCAGCAGCCAATTTGTGGGGGGAGTGCTGTTTTTT. This translates into CASSQFVGGVLFF. The chain joins TRBV4-2 to TRBJ2-2; maybe TRBD2 (6 bases). V was shortened by 2 bases and J by 13 bases, with 14 bases between the two germline ends. The CDR3 loop spans 13 amino acids. Germline-derived CDR1 and CDR2 are LGHNA and YNFKEQ.

In regard to this clone: The identical CDR3 is also encoded by other nucleotide sequences in the sample. The rearrangement joins TRBV30 to TRBJ2-3; D uncertain. The CDR3 is 11 amino acids. Trimming shortened V by 0 bases and J by 6 bases, and 4 bases separated the two germline ends. Germline lookup yields CDR1 GTSNPN and CDR2 SVGIG (reference sequence). CDR3 in DNA: TGTGCCTGGAGTGTACTGGATACGCAGTATTTT. Protein: CAWSVLDTQYF.

This chain links TRBV9 with TRBJ2-5; perhaps TRBD2 as D (6 bases). The CDR3 runs 15 residues. Trimming stripped 0 bases from V and 4 bases from J, with 13 bases between. From germline, CDR1 is SGDLS and CDR2 YYNGEE. The CDR3 nucleotides are TGTGCCAGCAGCGTAGTCGGGAGTTTGAGAGAGACCCAGTACTTC. Encoded protein: CASSVVGSLRETQYF. The full variable domain, its missing parts supplied by reference TRBV9 and TRBJ2-5, is DSGVTQTPKHLITATGQRVTLRCSPRSGDLSVYWYQQSLDQGLQFLIQYYNGEERAKGNILERFSAQQFPDLHSELNLSSLELGDSALYFCASSVVGSLRETQYFGPGTRLLVL.

This chain links TRBV28 with TRBJ2-7; 9 bases fit TRBD2. With 3 bases clipped from V and 4 bases from J, the junction kept 7 bases outside the gene matches. Germline-derived CDR1 and CDR2 are MDHEN and SYDVKM. The CDR3 loop spans 15 amino acids. The CDR3 bases are TGTGCCAGCAGTTTCAACTTAGCGGGAGTTTACGAGCAGTACTTC. This gives the protein CASSFNLAGVYEQYF.

The chain has TRBV19 and TRBJ1-6; possibly TRBD1 for D (5 bases). CDR1 is LNHDA and CDR2 is SQIVND in the germline V gene (reference sequence). Trimming took 7 bases from V and 9 from J, leaving 19 bases between them. The CDR3 is 15 residues long. CDR3 region: CASNVGRGIGSPLHF. CDR3 bases: TGTGCCAGTAATGTCGGGAGGGGAATCGGTTCACCCCTCCACTTT.

V and J are TRBV2 and TRBJ2-2; D is unresolved. The CDR3 totals 11 residues. Trimming stripped 7 bases from V and 4 bases from J, with 4 bases between. CDR1 and CDR2 from the germline V gene are SNHLY and FYNNEI. The CDR3 region is CASTFTGELFF. The CDR3, as DNA: TGTGCCAGCACGTTCACCGGGGAGCTGTTTTTT.

The chain joins TRBV7-9 to TRBJ1-1; D uncertain. Germline lookup yields CDR1 SEHNR and CDR2 FQNEAQ (reference sequence). The CDR3 totals 12 residues. Trimming took 1 base from V and 3 from J, leaving 3 bases between them. CDR3 protein: CASSLVDTEAFF. CDR3 nucleotide sequence: TGTGCCAGCAGCTTAGTAGACACTGAAGCTTTCTTT.

The chain joins TRBV5-1 to TRBJ2-7, with 10 bases matching TRBD2. Germline V gene data show CDR1 as SGHRS and CDR2 as YFSETQ. The CDR3 is made up of 17 amino acids. J was trimmed by 7 bases and V by 0 bases; bases with no gene match: 13. CDR3 in DNA: TGCGCCAGCAGCTTGGCCCAGACTAGCGGGCTCAGAGAGGAGCAGTACTTC. Its translation: CASSLAQTSGLREEQYF.

V is TRBV19 and J is TRBJ2-7, with 7 bases that match TRBD1. Trimming cost V 6 bases and J 1 base; bases outside gene matches: 9. The CDR3 length is 15 residues. Germline V gene sequence: CDR1 LNHDA, CDR2 SQIVND (reference sequence). CDR3 residues: CASRPRGQSSYEQYF. The CDR3 DNA follows: TGTGCCAGTAGGCCCCGGGGACAGTCATCCTACGAGCAGTACTTC. The full variable domain, in which reference TRBV19 and TRBJ2-7 provide the parts outside the CDR3, is DGGITQSPKYLFRKEGQNVTLSCEQNLNHDAMYWYRQDPGQGLRLIYYSQIVNDFQKGDIAEGYSVSREKKESFPLTVTSAQKNPTAFYLCASRPRGQSSYEQYFGPGTRLTVT.

The chain is built from TRBV6-5 and TRBJ2-7; TRBD1 is a possible D gene (6 bases). Germline V gene lookup returns CDR1 MNHEY and CDR2 SVGAGI. CDR3 size: 15 residues. V was pared by 0 bases and J by 8 bases, with 17 bases between. CDR3 nucleotide sequence: TGTGCCAGCAGTTACTCGGGGACATCCAGCTTGAAGCAGTACTTC. Translated: CASSYSGTSSLKQYF.

The chain joins TRBV5-4 to TRBJ2-7, with TRBD1 as a possible D gene (7 bases). V shed 2 bases and J shed 4 bases, with 10 bases lying between them. The germline CDR1 and CDR2 sequences are SGHNT and YYREEE (reference sequence). There are 13 residues in the CDR3. The CDR3 loop is CASSFAGGYEQYF. DNA for the CDR3: TGTGCCAGCAGCTTCGCAGGGGGGTACGAGCAGTACTTC.

This rearrangement joins TRBV6-5 to TRBJ2-7; D is unclear. The CDR3 contains 12 residues. V shed 0 bases and J shed 7 bases, with 7 bases lying between them. Germline V CDR1 and CDR2: MNHEY, SVGAGI. The DNA for the CDR3 is TGTGCCAGCAGTTACTCTGGGCTAGAGCAGTACTTC. This translates into CASSYSGLEQYF.

V is TRBV4-1 and J is TRBJ2-7; 8 nucleotides align to TRBD2. The CDR3 has 17 amino acids. Germline lookup yields CDR1 MGHRA and CDR2 YSYEKL. The junction had 7 bases not matched to a gene; V was cut back by 0 bases and J by 0 bases. CDR3: CASSQDRLAGFSYEQYF. In DNA form, the CDR3 reads TGCGCCAGCAGCCAAGATCGGCTAGCGGGTTTCTCCTACGAGCAGTACTTC.

The chain couples TRBV5-6 to TRBJ2-1; 7 bases match TRBD1. This CDR3 region has 15 residues. CDR1 SGHDT and CDR2 YYEEEE come from the germline V gene. Trimming at V came to 2 bases and at J to 4 bases, leaving 6 bases not matched to a gene. The CDR3 bases are TGTGCCAGCAGCTTCCGGGACAGACTATACAATGAGCAGTTCTTC. Its protein product is CASSFRDRLYNEQFF.

Points on this clone: This CDR3 is also generated by other DNA sequences in the sample. This rearrangement joins TRBV6-5 to TRBJ2-7; D may be TRBD1 (6 bases). CDR3 length equals 12 residues. The V end lost 6 bases, the J end lost 4 bases, and 10 bases lay between the germline ends. Germline loops: CDR1 MNHEY, CDR2 SVGAGI. DNA for the CDR3: TGTGCCAGCAGGACCCAGGGGTACGAGCAGTACTTC. Its protein product is CASRTQGYEQYF.

The chain uses TRBV5-1 and TRBJ1-2; TRBD1 matches at 7 bases. The CDR3 loop spans 14 amino acids. J lost 4 bases, V lost 4 bases, and 7 bases had no gene match. Germline CDR1 and CDR2: SGHRS and YFSETQ. CDR3 coding DNA: TGCGCCAGCAGCCCTGGGACAGTTGGCTATGGCTACACCTTC. This translates into CASSPGTVGYGYTF.

The chain joins TRBV19 to TRBJ2-1; 11 bases fit TRBD2. Per germline, CDR1 LNHDA and CDR2 SQIVND (reference sequence). J gave up 2 bases and V 4 bases, and 1 base lay outside the gene matches. There are 15 residues in the CDR3. The CDR3 sequence is CASSKTSGTYNEQFF. The CDR3 DNA follows: TGTGCCAGTAGTAAGACTAGCGGGACCTACAATGAGCAGTTCTTC.

The chain combines TRBV5-1 with TRBJ2-5, with 8 bases that match TRBD1. The CDR3 runs to 14 residues. The germline gives CDR1 SGHRS, CDR2 YFSETQ. After removal of 4 bases from V and 4 bases from J, the junction contained 6 bases not matched to a gene. The CDR3 region is CASSGTGRGETQYF. CDR3 nucleotides: TGCGCCAGCAGCGGGACAGGACGGGGAGAGACCCAGTACTTC.

V is TRBV3-1 (or the pseudogene TRBV3-2) and J is TRBJ1-1, with TRBD1 identical over 8 bases. Germline V gene sequence: CDR1 LGHDT, CDR2 YNNKEL (reference sequence). Trimming removed 0 bases from V and 12 bases from J; junction bases left unmatched: 12. The CDR3 contains 15 residues. CDR3: CASSQDLTRQGMPFF. In DNA form, the CDR3 reads TGTGCCAGCAGCCAAGATCTTACGAGACAGGGGATGCCTTTCTTT.

V gene TRBV6-1 combines with J gene TRBJ1-5; TRBD1 might be the D (5 bases). The CDR3 has 17 amino acids. Deletions cut 0 bases from V and 4 bases from J, with 16 bases between. CDR1 and CDR2 (germline): MNHNS, SASEGT. CDR3 protein: CASSEARGVSKNQPQHF. The DNA of the CDR3 is TGTGCCAGCAGTGAAGCGCGGGGGGTTTCGAAAAATCAGCCCCAGCATTTT.

This chain uses TRBV5-1 with TRBJ1-3; no reliable D call. The germline V gene has CDR1 SGHRS and CDR2 YFSETQ. CDR3 length: 15 amino acids. V was pared by 1 base and J by 2 bases, with 10 bases between. The CDR3 region is CASSLYPGTGNTIYF. The CDR3, as DNA: TGCGCCAGCAGCTTGTATCCCGGGACTGGAAACACCATATATTTT. Complete variable domain (other parts from reference TRBV5-1 and TRBJ1-3): KAGVTQTPRYLIKTRGQQVTLSCSPISGHRSVSWYQQTPGQGLQFLFEYFSETQRNKGNFPGRFSGRQFSNSRSEMNVSTLELGDSALYLCASSLYPGTGNTIYFGEGSWLTVV.

This clone was seen a handful of times. Other DNA sequences of this sample code for an identical CDR3. DNA for the CDR3: TGTGCCAGCAGTTATAAGCAAAGTAATCAGCCCCAGCATTTT. It is translated as CASSYKQSNQPQHF. This sequence joins TRBV6-5 and TRBJ1-5; D unresolved. V lost 3 bases, J lost 4 bases, and 10 bases lay in between. CDR1 and CDR2 (germline): MNHEY, SVGAGI. CDR3 size: 14 residues.

The chain carries TRBV5-1 and TRBJ2-3; D unresolved. V lost 1 base and J lost 1, with 10 bases in between. Germline V lookup: CDR1 SGHRS, CDR2 YFSETQ. The CDR3 is 15 amino acids. CDR3 sequence reads: CASSLFEIRTDTQYF. Written as DNA, the CDR3 is TGCGCCAGCAGCTTGTTTGAGATCCGCACAGATACGCAGTATTTT.

This chain links TRBV27 with TRBJ2-1; TRBD1 matches 7 bases. CDR1 is MNHEY and CDR2 is SMNVEV in the germline V gene (reference sequence). The CDR3 contains 16 residues. V gave up 7 bases and J gave up 0 bases; unmatched junction bases: 9. The CDR3 reads CASTTGTDLSYNEQFF. The CDR3 coding sequence is TGTGCCAGCACCACCGGGACAGACCTCTCCTACAATGAGCAGTTCTTC.